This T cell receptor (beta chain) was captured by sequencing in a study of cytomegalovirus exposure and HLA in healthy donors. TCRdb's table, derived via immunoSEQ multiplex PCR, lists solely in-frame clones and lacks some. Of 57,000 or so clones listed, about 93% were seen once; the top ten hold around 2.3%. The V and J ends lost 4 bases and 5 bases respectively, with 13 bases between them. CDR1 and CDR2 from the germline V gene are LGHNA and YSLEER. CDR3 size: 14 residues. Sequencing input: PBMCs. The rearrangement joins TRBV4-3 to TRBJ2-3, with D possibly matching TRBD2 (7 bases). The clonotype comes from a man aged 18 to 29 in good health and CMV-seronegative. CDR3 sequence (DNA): TGCGCCAGCAGCCCTGGGGGGGCGGGAGATACGCAGTATTTT. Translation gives CASSPGGAGDTQYF.